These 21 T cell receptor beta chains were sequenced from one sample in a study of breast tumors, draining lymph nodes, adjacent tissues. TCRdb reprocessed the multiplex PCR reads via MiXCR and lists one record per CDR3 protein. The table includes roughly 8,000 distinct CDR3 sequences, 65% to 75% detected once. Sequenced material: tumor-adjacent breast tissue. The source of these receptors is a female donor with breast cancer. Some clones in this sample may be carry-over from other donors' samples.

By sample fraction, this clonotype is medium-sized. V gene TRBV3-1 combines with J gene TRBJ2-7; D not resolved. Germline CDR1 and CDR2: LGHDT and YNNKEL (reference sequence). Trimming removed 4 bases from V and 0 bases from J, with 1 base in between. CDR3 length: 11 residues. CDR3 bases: TGTGCCAGCAGCCGCTCCTACGAGCAGTACTTC. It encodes CASSRSYEQYF.

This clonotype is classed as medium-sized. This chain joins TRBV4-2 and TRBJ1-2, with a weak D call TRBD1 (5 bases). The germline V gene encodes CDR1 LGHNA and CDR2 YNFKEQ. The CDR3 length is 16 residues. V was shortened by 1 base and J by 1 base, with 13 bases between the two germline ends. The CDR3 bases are TGTGCCAGCAGCCAAGGGCAAGGGGCCCTTAACTATGGCTACACCTTC. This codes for CASSQGQGALNYGYTF.

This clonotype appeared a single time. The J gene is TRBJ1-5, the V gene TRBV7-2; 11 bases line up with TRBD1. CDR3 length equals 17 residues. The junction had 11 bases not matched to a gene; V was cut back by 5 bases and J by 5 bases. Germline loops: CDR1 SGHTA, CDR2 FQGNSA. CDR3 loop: CASSHPGQGARDQPQHF. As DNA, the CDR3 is TGTGCCAGCAGCCACCCCGGACAGGGGGCGCGGGATCAGCCCCAGCATTTT. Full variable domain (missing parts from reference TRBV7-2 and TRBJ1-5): GAGVSQSPSNKVTEKGKDVELRCDPISGHTALYWYRQSLGQGLEFLIYFQGNSAPDKSGLPSDRFSAERTGGSVSTLTIQRTQQEDSAVYLCASSHPGQGARDQPQHFGDGTRLSIL.

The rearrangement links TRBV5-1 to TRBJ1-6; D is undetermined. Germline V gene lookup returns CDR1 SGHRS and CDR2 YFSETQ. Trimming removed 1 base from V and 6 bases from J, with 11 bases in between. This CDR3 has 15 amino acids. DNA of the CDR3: TGCGCCAGCAGCTTGTGCTCTACCGGTAATTCACCCCTCCACTTT. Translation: CASSLCSTGNSPLHF.

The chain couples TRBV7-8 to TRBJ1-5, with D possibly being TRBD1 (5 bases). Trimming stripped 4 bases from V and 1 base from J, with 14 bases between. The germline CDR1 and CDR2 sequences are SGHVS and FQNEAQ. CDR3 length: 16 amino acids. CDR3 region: CASSYYVGGSNQPQHF. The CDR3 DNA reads TGTGCCAGCAGCTATTACGTCGGGGGAAGCAATCAGCCCCAGCATTTT.

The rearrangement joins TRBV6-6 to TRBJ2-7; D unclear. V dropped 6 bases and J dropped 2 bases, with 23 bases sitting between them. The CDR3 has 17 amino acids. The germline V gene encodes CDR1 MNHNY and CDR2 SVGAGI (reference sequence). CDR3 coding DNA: TGTGCCAGCAGCCGAACGCTGCCGGTGCATCCCCCCTACGAGCAGTACTTC. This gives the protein CASSRTLPVHPPYEQYF.

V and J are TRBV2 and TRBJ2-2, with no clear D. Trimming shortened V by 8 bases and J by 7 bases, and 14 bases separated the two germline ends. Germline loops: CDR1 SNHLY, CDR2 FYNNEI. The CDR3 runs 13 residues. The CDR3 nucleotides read TGTGCCAGCCATCACAAACCCAGCGGGGAGCTGTTTTTT. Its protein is CASHHKPSGELFF.

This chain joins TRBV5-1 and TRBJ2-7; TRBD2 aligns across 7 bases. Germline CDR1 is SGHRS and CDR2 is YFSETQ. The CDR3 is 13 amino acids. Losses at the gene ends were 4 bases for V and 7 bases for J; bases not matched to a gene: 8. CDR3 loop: CASSPGLHSEQYF. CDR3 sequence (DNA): TGCGCCAGCAGCCCGGGACTACACTCGGAGCAGTACTTC. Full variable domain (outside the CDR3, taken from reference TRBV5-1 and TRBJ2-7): KAGVTQTPRYLIKTRGQQVTLSCSPISGHRSVSWYQQTPGQGLQFLFEYFSETQRNKGNFPGRFSGRQFSNSRSEMNVSTLELGDSALYLCASSPGLHSEQYFGPGTRLTVT.

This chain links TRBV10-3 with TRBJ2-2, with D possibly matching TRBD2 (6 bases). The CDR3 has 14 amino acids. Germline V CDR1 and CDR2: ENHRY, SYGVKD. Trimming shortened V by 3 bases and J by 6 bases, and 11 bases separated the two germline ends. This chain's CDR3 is CAISEGGGPGELFF. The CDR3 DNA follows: TGTGCCATCAGTGAAGGTGGAGGGCCCGGGGAGCTGTTTTTT.

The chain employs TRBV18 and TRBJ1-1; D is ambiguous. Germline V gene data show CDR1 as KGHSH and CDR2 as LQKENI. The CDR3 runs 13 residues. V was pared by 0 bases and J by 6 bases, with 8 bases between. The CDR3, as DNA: TGTGCCAGCTCACCACCCTCGGCAGCTGAAGCTTTCTTT. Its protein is CASSPPSAAEAFF. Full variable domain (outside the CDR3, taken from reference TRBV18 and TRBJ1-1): NAGVMQNPRHLVRRRGQEARLRCSPMKGHSHVYWYRQLPEEGLKFMVYLQKENIIDESGMPKERFSAEFPKEGPSILRIQQVVRGDSAAYFCASSPPSAAEAFFGQGTRLTVV.

CDR3 coding DNA: TGTGCCAGCGGCGGGCTGGAGACCCAGTACTTC. Its protein is CASGGLETQYF. V usage is TRBV7-9 and J usage is TRBJ2-5, with a tentative D call TRBD2 (5 bases). Germline CDR1 and CDR2: SEHNR and FQNEAQ (reference sequence). V lost 8 bases and J 5 bases, leaving 9 bases between the germline ends. There are 11 residues in the CDR3.

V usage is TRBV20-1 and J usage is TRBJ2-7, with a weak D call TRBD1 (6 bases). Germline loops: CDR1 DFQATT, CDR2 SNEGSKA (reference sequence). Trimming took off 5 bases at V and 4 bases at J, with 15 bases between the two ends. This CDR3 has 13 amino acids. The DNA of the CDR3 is TGCAGTGCTGTCCGGGACATCCTGTACGAGCAGTACTTC. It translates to CSAVRDILYEQYF.

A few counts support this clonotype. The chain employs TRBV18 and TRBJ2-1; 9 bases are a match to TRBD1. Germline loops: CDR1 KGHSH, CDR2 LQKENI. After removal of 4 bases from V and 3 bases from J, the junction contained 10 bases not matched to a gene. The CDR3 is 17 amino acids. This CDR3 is CASSLATTGQGYNEQFF. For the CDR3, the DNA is TGTGCCAGCTCACTGGCAACTACGGGACAGGGCTACAATGAGCAGTTCTTC.

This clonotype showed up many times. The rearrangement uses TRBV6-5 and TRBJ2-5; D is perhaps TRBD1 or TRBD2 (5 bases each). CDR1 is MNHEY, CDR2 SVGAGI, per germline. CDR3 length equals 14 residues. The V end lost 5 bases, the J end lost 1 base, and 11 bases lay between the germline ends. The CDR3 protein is CASSRAGTQETQYF. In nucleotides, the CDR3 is TGTGCCAGCAGTCGTGCAGGGACCCAAGAGACCCAGTACTTC.

CDR3 sequence reads: CAFPGPSSTNEKLFF. The CDR3 DNA reads TGTGCCTTCCCGGGACCGAGCTCAACTAATGAAAAACTGTTTTTT. The chain has TRBV24-1 and TRBJ1-4; a weak D match, TRBD1 (5 bases). The CDR3 runs to 15 residues. Germline V gene data show CDR1 as KGHDR and CDR2 as SFDVKD. Trimming cost V 12 bases and J 0 bases, with 16 bases left between them.

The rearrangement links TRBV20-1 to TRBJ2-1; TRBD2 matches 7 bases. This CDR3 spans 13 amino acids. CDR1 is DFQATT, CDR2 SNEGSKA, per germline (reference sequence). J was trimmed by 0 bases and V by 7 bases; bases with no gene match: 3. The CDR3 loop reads CSVGGSSYNEQFF. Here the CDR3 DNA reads TGCAGTGTAGGCGGGAGCTCCTACAATGAGCAGTTCTTC.

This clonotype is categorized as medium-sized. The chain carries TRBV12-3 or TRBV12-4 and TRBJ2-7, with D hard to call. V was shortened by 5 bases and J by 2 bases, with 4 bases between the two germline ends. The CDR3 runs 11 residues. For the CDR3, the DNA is TGTGCCAGCAGTGTAACCTACGAGCAGTACTTC. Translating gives CASSVTYEQYF.

CDR3 DNA: TGCGCCAGCAGCCCACTAGTCCCTGAGACCCAGTACTTC. Its protein is CASSPLVPETQYF. The chain has TRBV4-1 and TRBJ2-5, with D perhaps matching TRBD2 (5 bases). The germline CDR1 and CDR2 sequences are MGHRA and YSYEKL. V gave up 4 bases and J gave up 5 bases, with 11 bases separating them. The CDR3 loop spans 13 amino acids.

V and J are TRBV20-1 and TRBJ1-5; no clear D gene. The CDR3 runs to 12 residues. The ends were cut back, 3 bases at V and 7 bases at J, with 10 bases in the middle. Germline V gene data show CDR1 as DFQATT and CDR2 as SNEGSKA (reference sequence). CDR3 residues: CSASRYEQPQHF. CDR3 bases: TGCAGTGCTAGTAGGTATGAGCAGCCCCAGCATTTT.

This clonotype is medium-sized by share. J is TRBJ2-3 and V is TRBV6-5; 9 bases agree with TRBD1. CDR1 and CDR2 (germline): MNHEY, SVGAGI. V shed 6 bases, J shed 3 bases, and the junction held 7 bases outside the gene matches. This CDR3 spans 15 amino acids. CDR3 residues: CASRDLGTGTDTQYF. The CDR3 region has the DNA TGTGCCAGCAGGGACCTGGGGACAGGGACAGATACGCAGTATTTT.

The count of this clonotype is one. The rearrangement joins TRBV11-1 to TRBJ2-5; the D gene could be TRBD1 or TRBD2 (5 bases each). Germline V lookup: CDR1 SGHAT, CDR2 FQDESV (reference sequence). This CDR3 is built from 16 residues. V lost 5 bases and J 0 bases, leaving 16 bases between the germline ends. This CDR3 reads CASSPPSGRYQETQYF. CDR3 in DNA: TGTGCCAGCAGCCCCCCTTCGGGACGGTACCAAGAGACCCAGTACTTC.